The 12 T cell receptor beta chains below were found in one sample sequenced in a study of T cells in narcolepsy. The table came from immunoSEQ multiplex PCR; TCRdb's copy has only in-frame clones and leaves some out. The sample consists of 25,000 to 35,000 clones, around 82% of them appearing once. Sequences were obtained from CD45RA- memory CD4+ T cells from PBMCs. These receptors were taken from a human donor with narcolepsy.

V is TRBV6-1 and J is TRBJ2-4; maybe TRBD2 (5 bases). Germline V gene data show CDR1 as MNHNS and CDR2 as SASEGT. V gave up 0 bases and J gave up 0 bases, with 21 bases separating them. The CDR3 sequence is 20 residues long. The DNA for the CDR3 is TGTGCCAGCAGTGAAGCGCTTCTGGGTAGGTCCGGGGAAGCCAAAAACATTCAGTACTTC. This codes for CASSEALLGRSGEAKNIQYF.

The J gene is TRBJ2-2, the V gene TRBV28, with TRBD1 identical over 7 bases. Trimming took 6 bases from V and 4 from J; bases not matched to a gene: 5. The CDR3 loop spans 14 amino acids. Germline lookup yields CDR1 MDHEN and CDR2 SYDVKM. The CDR3, as DNA: TGTGCCAGCAGATACGGGACAGTCACCGGGGAGCTGTTTTTT. Translating it yields CASRYGTVTGELFF.

The chain couples TRBV28 to TRBJ1-1; D not resolved. The CDR3 extends over 14 amino acids. From germline, CDR1 is MDHEN and CDR2 SYDVKM. Deletions cut 2 bases from V and 6 bases from J, with 13 bases between. The CDR3 nucleotides read TGTGCCAGCAGTTTAGCCCCAGTGGGCGCTGAAGCTTTCTTT. This encodes CASSLAPVGAEAFF.

In nucleotides, the CDR3 is TGCAGCGTTGATGAGGATGGCTACACCTTC. Its protein is CSVDEDGYTF. The rearrangement links TRBV29-1 to TRBJ1-2; unclear D gene. Germline loops: CDR1 SQVTM, CDR2 ANQGSEA. The CDR3 is made up of 10 amino acids. Trimming removed 3 bases from V and 6 bases from J, with 5 bases in between.

The chain recombines TRBV6-5 with TRBJ1-2; D possibly corresponds to TRBD1 (5 bases). Germline values: CDR1 MNHEY, CDR2 SVGAGI. Trimming removed 6 bases at V and 5 bases at J, with 7 bases between. CDR3 size: 11 residues. Here the CDR3 reads CASSPGYGYTF. CDR3 DNA sequence: TGTGCCAGCAGCCCAGGGTATGGCTACACCTTC.

A few counts support this clone. This sequence joins TRBV7-2 and TRBJ1-1; D gene ambiguous. V was cut by 1 base and J by 4 bases, with 10 bases left in between. The CDR3 length is 14 residues. Germline CDR1 reads SGHTA; CDR2 reads FQGNSA. This CDR3 reads CASSLVGGVTEAFF. DNA of the CDR3: TGTGCCAGCAGCTTAGTTGGAGGAGTCACTGAAGCTTTCTTT. Full variable domain (missing parts from reference TRBV7-2 and TRBJ1-1): GAGVSQSPSNKVTEKGKDVELRCDPISGHTALYWYRQSLGQGLEFLIYFQGNSAPDKSGLPSDRFSAERTGGSVSTLTIQRTQQEDSAVYLCASSLVGGVTEAFFGQGTRLTVV.

The CDR3 loop is CASSNGAGGYTGELFF. The CDR3 nucleotides read TGTGCCAGCAGCAATGGGGCAGGGGGCTACACCGGGGAGCTGTTTTTT. The V and J genes are TRBV5-5 and TRBJ2-2; 8 positions match TRBD1. The V gene end was trimmed by 4 bases and the J gene end by 3 bases; junction bases not matched to a gene: 8. CDR3 length equals 16 residues. The germline V gene has CDR1 SGHKS and CDR2 YYEKEE (reference sequence).

The table lists this clone with a few counts. The chain links TRBV9 to TRBJ2-3; a possible D gene is TRBD2 (6 bases). V lost 4 bases, J lost 8 bases, and 8 bases lay in between. The germline V gene has CDR1 SGDLS and CDR2 YYNGEE. This CDR3 contains 11 residues. Here the CDR3 DNA reads TGTGCCAGCAGCCACGGGGGTACGCAGTATTTT. Residues: CASSHGGTQYF.

This clone has more than one count but fewer than ten. The chain has TRBV6-5 and TRBJ2-2; D not resolved. There are 15 residues in the CDR3. The germline gives CDR1 MNHEY, CDR2 SVGAGI. The V end lost 6 bases, the J end lost 0 bases, and 11 bases lay between the germline ends. As DNA, the CDR3 is TGTGCCAGCAGCCTGGACCCCGCGAACACCGGGGAGCTGTTTTTT. It encodes CASSLDPANTGELFF.

The V call is TRBV27, the J call TRBJ2-1; 7 bases align to TRBD2. CDR1 and CDR2 from the germline V gene are MNHEY and SMNVEV (reference sequence). The CDR3 has 19 amino acids. V trimming: 5 bases; J trimming: 4 bases; junction bases outside the gene matches: 20. CDR3 in DNA: TGTGCCAGCAGTCTCCAACTTAGAAGCGGGGCGATCCGTTACAATGAGCAGTTCTTC. This gives the protein CASSLQLRSGAIRYNEQFF.

The rearrangement links TRBV5-6 to TRBJ1-2; D gene unclear. Between the trimmed V and J ends, which lost 0 bases and 4 bases, there was a span of 13 bases. This CDR3 comprises 15 residues. The V gene's germline CDR1 is SGHDT and CDR2 YYEEEE. The chain's CDR3 is CASSLGPGRSYGYTF. Here the CDR3 DNA reads TGTGCCAGCAGCTTGGGTCCGGGGAGGAGCTATGGCTACACCTTC.

The chain recombines TRBV7-2 with TRBJ2-1; 7 bases match TRBD1. V shed 3 bases, J shed 6 bases, and the junction held 17 bases outside the gene matches. The CDR3 consists of 18 residues. Germline V gene lookup returns CDR1 SGHTA and CDR2 FQGNSA. The DNA of the CDR3 is TGTGCCAGCAGCTTTAGACAGGGTTCAAGGTCGATTCTCAATGAGCAGTTCTTC. The encoded protein is CASSFRQGSRSILNEQFF.